This entry describes one TCR beta chain. Germline V CDR1 and CDR2: MDHEN, SYDVKM. This CDR3 has 20 amino acids. After removal of 2 bases from V and 2 bases from J, the junction contained 14 bases not matched to a gene. The data derive from a study of blood T cell repertoires in COVID-19. Assay used: immunoSEQ multiplex PCR; TCRdb lists only in-frame clones, some missing. The table shows 31,000 or so clones, with approximately 85% occurring only once. This sequence joins TRBV28 and TRBJ2-3; TRBD2 matches 12 bases. This clonotype was obtained from a human donor in a cohort sampled during active COVID-19. The material sequenced was peripheral blood. CDR3 sequence reads: CASSLETSGSVPTHTDTQYF. For the CDR3, the DNA is TGTGCCAGCAGTTTAGAGACTAGCGGGAGCGTCCCAACACACACAGATACGCAGTATTTT.